The 26 T cell receptor beta chains listed next were all sequenced from one sample in a study of a mutant IDH1 vaccine in newly diagnosed glioma. These receptors have no known antigen. Regarding time point: week 35, safety follow-up. Each vaccine dose was 300 ug of mutant IDH1 20-mer peptide, with topical imiquimod. Profiled with immunoSEQ multiplex PCR; TCRdb holds only in-frame clones, not every one. Among about 54,000 clones listed, 84% were seen once. Sequenced here: PBMCs, sampled from a glioma patient whose treatment included an IDH1 peptide vaccine. These receptors were obtained from a woman aged 18-35 years with glioma.

The rearrangement joins TRBV5-1 to TRBJ2-1, with 15 bases matching TRBD2. The CDR3 is 18 amino acids. Per the germline V gene, CDR1 is SGHRS and CDR2 is YFSETQ. The V gene end was trimmed by 4 bases and the J gene end by 3 bases; junction bases not matched to a gene: 8. The CDR3 DNA sequence: TGCGCCAGCAGCCCGGGACTAGCGGGGGGCTTAAGCTACAATGAGCAGTTCTTC. Its translation is CASSPGLAGGLSYNEQFF.

The genes are TRBV21-1 and TRBJ2-1; no DNA check was done on the table's D call, TRBD1. TRBV21-1 is recorded as a pseudogene. The length of the CDR3 is 21 residues. CDR3 sequence reads: CASSKARGSTTQPGIHNEQFF. CDR3 nucleotides: TGTGCCAGCAGCAAAGCCAGGGGGTCGACTACCCAGCCGGGTATCCACAATGAGCAGTTCTTC.

The chain uses TRBV5-1 and TRBJ2-1; 12 positions agree with TRBD2. The CDR3 sequence is 16 residues long. V lost 4 bases to trimming and J lost 10 bases; unmatched junction nucleotides: 12. Germline-derived CDR1 and CDR2 are SGHRS and YFSETQ. CDR3 sequence (DNA): TGCGCCAGCAGCCGTATGACTAGCGGGGGCACGGGCGAGCAGTTCTTC. It specifies CASSRMTSGGTGEQFF.

The J gene is TRBJ1-6, the V gene TRBV6-5, with a tentative D call TRBD1 (5 bases). The V end was cut by 10 bases, the J end by 5 bases, with 15 bases between. This CDR3 has 14 residues. The germline V gene encodes CDR1 MNHEY and CDR2 SVGAGI. The CDR3 DNA is TGTGCCACCGTGGGGTTAGGGGATAATTCACCCCTCCACTTT. Its protein product is CATVGLGDNSPLHF.

The chain recombines TRBV21-1 with TRBJ2-7; the table's D call of TRBD2 was not tested on the DNA. TRBV21-1 is a pseudogene segment. The CDR3 is made up of 14 amino acids. CDR3 protein: CASSTWESSYEQYF. DNA of the CDR3: TGTGCCAGCAGCACGTGGGAGTCTTCCTACGAGCAGTACTTC.

The genes are TRBV4-1 and TRBJ2-5; D may correspond to TRBD1 or TRBD2 (5 bases each). V was pared by 1 base and J by 1 base, with 19 bases between. The length of the CDR3 is 18 residues. CDR1 is MGHRA and CDR2 is YSYEKL in the germline V gene. The CDR3 DNA follows: TGCGCCAGCAGCCAAGGCGAAACGGTTAGGGACGGCCAAGAGACCCAGTACTTC. The encoded protein is CASSQGETVRDGQETQYF.

This clone was found a few times. The V call is TRBV5-4, the J call TRBJ1-2; no firm D call. V lost 1 base, J lost 8 bases, and 12 bases lay in between. The CDR3 consists of 13 residues. Looked up from germline, CDR1 is SGHNT and CDR2 is YYREEE (reference sequence). The CDR3 here is CASSLSVGRGYTF. The CDR3 nucleotides read TGTGCCAGCAGCTTGAGTGTGGGTCGAGGCTACACCTTC.

This clone was observed a handful of times. The rearrangement links TRBV5-4 to TRBJ1-1; the D gene is possibly TRBD1 (5 bases). V was trimmed by 4 bases and J by 4 bases, leaving 20 bases between them. Germline V gives CDR1 SGHNT, CDR2 YYREEE (reference sequence). This CDR3 region has 16 residues. DNA for the CDR3: TGTGCCAGCAGCCAACCTCGGGGGAGAACTGGCACTGAAGCTTTCTTT. This translates into CASSQPRGRTGTEAFF.

The rearrangement links TRBV9 to TRBJ2-3; TRBD2 matches 8 bases. The CDR3 totals 16 residues. V dropped 0 bases and J dropped 3; count of bases not matched to a gene: 6. In germline, CDR1 is SGDLS, CDR2 YYNGEE. The CDR3 loop is CASSVVPAGVTDTQYF. The CDR3 DNA sequence: TGTGCCAGCAGCGTAGTTCCAGCGGGAGTAACAGATACGCAGTATTTT.

This clone was seen more than once but under ten times. The chain couples TRBV27 to TRBJ1-1; D is unresolved. Trimming took off 8 bases at V and 5 bases at J, with 6 bases between the two ends. This CDR3 comprises 10 residues. CDR1 MNHEY and CDR2 SMNVEV come from the germline V gene (reference sequence). Here the CDR3 reads CASGVTEAFF. The CDR3 DNA reads TGTGCCAGCGGTGTAACTGAAGCTTTCTTT.

The chain combines TRBV7-2 with TRBJ2-2; 8 nucleotides agree with TRBD2. This CDR3 is 14 amino acids long. Germline values: CDR1 SGHTA, CDR2 FQGNSA. V dropped 5 bases and J dropped 4; count of bases not matched to a gene: 3. The CDR3 reads CASSQRGGTGELFF. DNA of the CDR3: TGTGCCAGCAGCCAACGGGGGGGCACCGGGGAGCTGTTTTTT.

The chain uses TRBV29-1 and TRBJ1-1, with D tentatively TRBD1 (5 bases). CDR3 length equals 14 residues. The V end lost 7 bases, the J end lost 1 base, and 16 bases lay between the germline ends. From germline, CDR1 is SQVTM and CDR2 ANQGSEA. The CDR3 is CSGRTPGGNTEAFF. CDR3 nucleotide sequence: TGCAGCGGACGGACCCCTGGGGGGAACACTGAAGCTTTCTTT.

This chain connects TRBV11-3 to TRBJ2-7; D remains ambiguous. In germline, CDR1 is SGHNT, CDR2 YENEEA. Trimming took off 5 bases at V and 0 bases at J, with 8 bases between the two ends. This CDR3 contains 13 residues. The DNA for the CDR3 is TGTGCCAGCAGCCCACGGAGCTCCTACGAGCAGTACTTC. Its protein product is CASSPRSSYEQYF.

This chain uses TRBV7-2 with TRBJ2-3; TRBD2 matches 10 bases. The CDR3 covers 17 residues. Germline V CDR1 and CDR2: SGHTA, FQGNSA. V gave up 1 base and J gave up 6 bases; unmatched junction bases: 10. In DNA form, the CDR3 reads TGTGCCAGCAGCTTAGAAACTAGCGGGGTTCGAGGGGATACGCAGTATTTT. This sequence encodes CASSLETSGVRGDTQYF.

In its sample, this clone was seen once. The chain carries TRBV7-9 and TRBJ1-2; D call uncertain. The CDR3 runs to 17 residues. Germline lookup yields CDR1 SEHNR and CDR2 FQNEAQ (reference sequence). V was shortened by 1 base and J by 8 bases, with 23 bases between the two germline ends. CDR3 loop: CASSLEGSSGGITGYTF. CDR3 DNA sequence: TGTGCCAGCAGCTTAGAGGGAAGTTCGGGAGGCATTACGGGCTACACCTTC.

This rearrangement joins TRBV2 to TRBJ2-1, with 8 bases lining up with TRBD2. This CDR3 has 14 residues. CDR1 and CDR2 from the germline V gene are SNHLY and FYNNEI. This CDR3 is CALRVAGTYNEQFF. The CDR3 DNA is TGTGCACTCAGAGTAGCGGGGACCTACAATGAGCAGTTCTTC.

The chain carries TRBV2 and TRBJ1-5; D gene uncertain. Trimming took 8 bases from V and 2 from J, leaving 16 bases between them. The germline gives CDR1 SNHLY, CDR2 FYNNEI. The CDR3 covers 15 residues. CDR3 loop: CASAPYQSGNQPQHF. The CDR3 DNA reads as TGTGCCAGCGCCCCTTACCAATCGGGCAATCAGCCCCAGCATTTT.

The rearrangement uses TRBV5-1 and TRBJ1-1; a weak D match, TRBD1 (5 bases). This CDR3 comprises 15 residues. The germline V gene encodes CDR1 SGHRS and CDR2 YFSETQ. V was pared by 0 bases and J by 3 bases, with 12 bases between. The DNA for the CDR3 is TGCGCCAGCAGCTTGGCACCCAGGGTGGACACTGAAGCTTTCTTT. This codes for CASSLAPRVDTEAFF.

The chain carries TRBV2 and TRBJ1-4; possibly TRBD1 for D (5 bases). The CDR3 has 14 amino acids. Germline CDR1 SNHLY, CDR2 FYNNEI. V was clipped by 7 bases and J by 10 bases, with 19 bases between them. The CDR3 loop reads CASMEEWGRGKLFF. The CDR3 region has the DNA TGTGCCAGCATGGAGGAGTGGGGTAGGGGAAAACTGTTTTTT.

V usage is TRBV7-9 and J usage is TRBJ2-5; unclear D gene. This CDR3 region has 11 residues. Germline values: CDR1 SEHNR, CDR2 FQNEAQ (reference sequence). V lost 3 bases, J lost 5 bases, and 4 bases lay in between. CDR3 nucleotides: TGTGCCAGCAGCTTGGTCGAGACCCAGTACTTC. Residues: CASSLVETQYF.

CDR3 nucleotides: TGTGCCAGCAGCGGAGGGACGGCAGGCGAACTACGCACCTTC. Encoded protein: CASSGGTAGELRTF. This rearrangement joins TRBV7-9 to TRBJ1-2; tentatively, D is TRBD1 (5 bases). The germline V gene has CDR1 SEHNR and CDR2 FQNEAQ (reference sequence). This CDR3 has 14 residues. Trimming took 5 bases from V and 13 from J, leaving 23 bases between them.

The J gene is TRBJ1-4, the V gene TRBV2; 7 positions agree with TRBD1. V dropped 6 bases and J dropped 7; count of bases not matched to a gene: 8. The CDR3 sequence is 14 residues long. Germline loops: CDR1 SNHLY, CDR2 FYNNEI. CDR3 sequence reads: CASRYRGRGEKLFF. The CDR3 region has the DNA TGTGCCAGCAGGTACAGGGGTCGGGGTGAAAAACTGTTTTTT.

V and J are TRBV9 and TRBJ2-5, with 9 bases matching TRBD2. This CDR3 is 15 amino acids long. Per germline, CDR1 SGDLS and CDR2 YYNGEE. Trimming took 2 bases from V and 0 from J; bases not matched to a gene: 2. In DNA form, the CDR3 reads TGTGCCAGCAGCGTGGCTAGCGGGAACCAAGAGACCCAGTACTTC. It is translated as CASSVASGNQETQYF.

The V call is TRBV7-8, the J call TRBJ2-3; D call uncertain. Trimming removed 1 base at V and 8 bases at J, with 25 bases between. Germline loops: CDR1 SGHVS, CDR2 FQNEAQ. The CDR3 length is 18 residues. As DNA, the CDR3 is TGTGCCAGCAGCTTAGTCGGAGCGTCAAATTCTGACACCGGTACGCAGTATTTT. Amino acids: CASSLVGASNSDTGTQYF.

CDR3 in amino acids: CASSEGQYNEQFF. In DNA form, the CDR3 reads TGTGCCAGCAGCGAAGGACAGTACAATGAGCAGTTCTTC. This chain uses TRBV14 with TRBJ2-1; possibly TRBD1 for D (6 bases). V was cut by 5 bases and J by 4 bases, with 9 bases left in between. Germline V CDR1 and CDR2: SGHDN, FVKESK. The CDR3 is 13 residues long. Using reference TRBV14 and TRBJ2-1 for the parts outside the CDR3, the full variable domain is EAGVTQFPSHSVIEKGQTVTLRCDPISGHDNLYWYRRVMGKEIKFLLHFVKESKQDESGMPNNRFLAERTGGTYSTLKVQPAELEDSGVYFCASSEGQYNEQFFGPGTRLTVL.

This clone appeared a single time. V usage is TRBV4-2 and J usage is TRBJ2-1, with 8 bases lining up with TRBD1. Germline V gene sequence: CDR1 LGHNA, CDR2 YNFKEQ. The trim removed 6 bases at V and 4 bases at J, leaving 8 bases unmatched. CDR3 length: 15 residues. CDR3 sequence reads: CASSIPDRVYNEQFF. The CDR3 coding sequence is TGTGCCAGCAGTATACCGGACAGGGTTTACAATGAGCAGTTCTTC.